The T cell receptor beta chain described here comes from a study of blood T cell repertoires in COVID-19. Study as a whole: Sites across the United States, Italy and Spain contributed samples from acute and convalescent COVID-19.

V shed 3 bases, J shed 3 bases, and the junction held 1 base outside the gene matches. The CDR3 spans 13 residues. Germline CDR1 and CDR2: KGHSH and LQKENI. Here immunoSEQ multiplex PCR was the method, and the copy in TCRdb shows in-frame clones only, minus some. In the table there are more than 95,000 clones, roughly 80% of which are singletons. The sequence derives from a woman between 70 and 85 years old with acute or convalescent COVID-19. The J gene is TRBJ2-7, the V gene TRBV18, with TRBD1 matching 8 bases. Material for sequencing was peripheral blood. The CDR3 sequence: CASSPTGDYEQYF. The DNA for the CDR3 is TGTGCCAGCTCACCGACAGGGGACTACGAGCAGTACTTC.